The 20 T cell receptor beta chains listed next were all sequenced from one sample in a study of blood T cells in healthy people across ages. A second PCR of about 7 to 12 cycles used a sample-barcoded 5' primer and a J-beta primer mix. TCRdb re-called the 5' RACE reads with MiXCR, one entry per CDR3 protein. The table has approximately 800,000 distinct CDR3 sequences, 20% to 25% seen once. The sample also formed part of further work on T cells of mothers and their children.

Source material: blood. The receptors come from a boy between 5 and 17 years old in good health.

This clonotype was observed a handful of times. The gene calls are TRBV7-2 and TRBJ2-1; D unclear. The CDR3 extends over 13 amino acids. V lost 1 base, J lost 8 bases, and 9 bases lay in between. In germline, CDR1 is SGHTA, CDR2 FQGNSA. CDR3 nucleotide sequence: TGTGCCAGCAGCTTAGGCGCGGTCGATGAGCAGTTCTTC. Its translation is CASSLGAVDEQFF.

V is TRBV6-1 and J is TRBJ2-6; the D gene is possibly TRBD1 (6 bases). There are 20 residues in the CDR3. The V gene's germline CDR1 is MNHNS and CDR2 SASEGT. Trimming shortened V by 6 bases and J by 0 bases, and 24 bases separated the two germline ends. This CDR3 is CASRDPRGRPDFSGANVLTF. CDR3 sequence (DNA): TGTGCCAGCAGAGATCCCAGGGGACGCCCTGACTTCTCTGGGGCCAACGTCCTGACTTTC.

This clonotype was seen only a few times. The gene calls are TRBV7-2 and TRBJ2-7; D may be TRBD2 (5 bases). In germline, CDR1 is SGHTA, CDR2 FQGNSA. The ends were cut back, 5 bases at V and 0 bases at J, with 17 bases in the middle. The length of the CDR3 is 16 residues. DNA of the CDR3: TGTGCCAGCAGCGACTGGAGCGGCCGTAACTCCTACGAGCAGTACTTC. Translated: CASSDWSGRNSYEQYF.

The chain is built from TRBV20-1 and TRBJ2-1; D unresolved. The germline gives CDR1 DFQATT, CDR2 SNEGSKA (reference sequence). V gave up 5 bases and J gave up 6 bases, with 8 bases separating them. This CDR3 spans 11 amino acids. CDR3 in amino acids: CSASPTNEQFF. In nucleotides, the CDR3 is TGCAGTGCTTCCCCGACCAATGAGCAGTTCTTC.

The rearrangement uses TRBV20-1 and TRBJ2-7, with D uncertain. In germline, CDR1 is DFQATT, CDR2 SNEGSKA (reference sequence). The CDR3 is 12 amino acids. V gave up 2 bases and J gave up 1 base, with 6 bases separating them. This CDR3 reads CSARPFSYEQYF. The CDR3 region has the DNA TGCAGTGCTAGACCGTTTTCCTACGAGCAGTACTTC.

A few counts support this clonotype. This sequence joins TRBV29-1 and TRBJ2-3; the D is unclear. There are 11 residues in the CDR3. The V end was cut by 7 bases, the J end by 6 bases, with 11 bases between. Germline CDR1 reads SQVTM; CDR2 reads ANQGSEA. The CDR3 sequence is CSAYNPDTQYF. CDR3 sequence (DNA): TGCAGCGCCTACAATCCGGATACGCAGTATTTT.

This clonotype was seen a handful of times. The gene calls are TRBV4-3 and TRBJ2-1; the D gene is possibly TRBD2 (5 bases). The CDR3 runs to 13 residues. Germline-derived CDR1 and CDR2 are LGHNA and YSLEER. V was shortened by 5 bases and J by 7 bases, with 12 bases between the two germline ends. This chain's CDR3 is CASSYGLGNEQFF. The CDR3, as DNA: TGCGCCAGCAGCTATGGACTGGGGAATGAGCAGTTCTTC.

This clonotype turned up a few times. This rearrangement joins TRBV2 to TRBJ2-5; no clear D gene. CDR1 and CDR2 (germline): SNHLY, FYNNEI. The ends were cut back, 4 bases at V and 7 bases at J, with 4 bases in the middle. This CDR3 region has 10 residues. The CDR3 loop is CASSGGTQYF. For the CDR3, the DNA is TGTGCCAGCAGTGGGGGGACCCAGTACTTC. Together with reference TRBV2 and TRBJ2-5, the CDR3 gives the full variable domain: EPEVTQTPSHQVTQMGQEVILRCVPISNHLYFYWYRQILGQKVEFLVSFYNNEISEKSEIFDDQFSVERPDGSNFTLKIRSTKLEDSAMYFCASSGGTQYFGPGTRLLVL.

This chain uses TRBV12-3 or TRBV12-4 with TRBJ2-1; 11 nucleotides agree with TRBD2. CDR3 length equals 16 residues. The V gene end was trimmed by 0 bases and the J gene end by 7 bases; junction bases not matched to a gene: 5. The CDR3 sequence is CASSLAVAGGHNEQFF. CDR3 DNA: TGTGCCAGCAGTTTAGCGGTAGCGGGGGGGCATAATGAGCAGTTCTTC.

The V call is TRBV6-6, the J call TRBJ1-4, with a weak D call TRBD1 (5 bases). V lost 7 bases, J lost 0 bases, and 9 bases lay in between. Germline V gives CDR1 MNHNY, CDR2 SVGAGI (reference sequence). The CDR3 spans 14 residues. The CDR3: CASNLQATNEKLFF. CDR3 DNA sequence: TGTGCCAGCAACCTACAGGCAACTAATGAAAAACTGTTTTTT.

Only a few counts were recorded for this clonotype. The J gene is TRBJ1-4, the V gene TRBV2; 7 bases are a match to TRBD1. The CDR3 extends over 15 amino acids. Germline V gene data show CDR1 as SNHLY and CDR2 as FYNNEI. Trimming cost V 1 base and J 7 bases; bases outside gene matches: 6. The CDR3 DNA follows: TGTGCCAGCAGTGAAGAGAAGGGGGCGCGTGAAAAACTGTTTTTT. The encoded protein is CASSEEKGAREKLFF.

The CDR3 coding sequence is TGTGCCAGCAGTTTGGAAGGAGGAGGGACCCAGTACTTC. Encoded protein: CASSLEGGGTQYF. The chain couples TRBV12-3 or TRBV12-4 to TRBJ2-5, with D possibly being TRBD2 (5 bases). The CDR3 has 13 amino acids. Trimming pared 3 bases from V and 7 bases from J, leaving 12 bases between.

This clonotype was detected a few times. The V and J genes are TRBV11-2 and TRBJ2-5, with TRBD2 matching over 13 bases. The better agreement between TRBJ2-1 and the DNA end casts doubt on the J call. The CDR3 contains 16 residues. Germline values: CDR1 SGHAT, CDR2 FQNNGV. The chain's CDR3 is CASSPRTSGSRNEQFF. The DNA for the CDR3 is TGTGCCAGCAGCCCAAGGACTAGCGGGAGTAGAAATGAGCAGTTCTTC.

The CDR3 bases are TGTGCCAGCAGCCTACCCACGGCCTCTGGAAACACCATATATTTT. Its protein product is CASSLPTASGNTIYF. The chain joins TRBV28 to TRBJ1-3, with no clear D. V lost 6 bases and J 0 bases, leaving 12 bases between the germline ends. This CDR3 has 15 amino acids. CDR1 and CDR2 from the germline V gene are MDHEN and SYDVKM.

This clonotype was seen more than once but under ten times. The rearrangement uses TRBV29-1 and TRBJ2-5; no clear D gene. The better agreement between TRBJ2-7 and the DNA end casts doubt on the J call. Germline V lookup: CDR1 SQVTM, CDR2 ANQGSEA. The length of the CDR3 is 20 residues. CDR3 residues: CSVENKSRFQDGRSSYEQYF. The DNA of the CDR3 is TGCAGCGTTGAGAACAAGAGCCGTTTTCAGGACGGAAGAAGCTCCTACGAGCAGTACTTC.

This clonotype was seen once. The chain uses TRBV29-1 and TRBJ1-1; D is undetermined. V gave up 7 bases and J gave up 0 bases, with 9 bases separating them. CDR1 is SQVTM, CDR2 ANQGSEA, per germline. The CDR3 has 12 residues. The CDR3 nucleotides are TGCAGCGGGGGTGGAATGAACACTGAAGCTTTCTTT. Protein sequence: CSGGGMNTEAFF.

The gene calls are TRBV5-1 and TRBJ2-5; the D gene is possibly TRBD1 (5 bases). The J call may be faulty, since TRBJ2-1 better matches the DNA end. The CDR3 loop spans 14 amino acids. Germline V gives CDR1 SGHRS, CDR2 YFSETQ. Here the CDR3 reads CASSLVQGWHEQFF. As DNA, the CDR3 is TGCGCCAGCAGCTTGGTGCAGGGTTGGCATGAGCAGTTCTTC.

Of note for this clonotype: Sequence at one end of the junction differs from germline and may be a read error. V gene TRBV20-1 combines with J gene TRBJ2-1; D may be TRBD2 (5 bases). Germline V gives CDR1 DFQATT, CDR2 SNEGSKA (reference sequence). CDR3 length: 16 amino acids. Written as DNA, the CDR3 is TGCAGTGCCACTGGGATGGAGGCCCTCTCCCACAATGAGCAGTTCTTC. Protein: CSATGMEALSHNEQFF.

The rearrangement uses TRBV20-1 and TRBJ1-4, with TRBD1 matching over 11 bases. Losses at the gene ends were 3 bases for V and 0 bases for J; bases not matched to a gene: 6. Germline CDR1 and CDR2: DFQATT and SNEGSKA (reference sequence). The CDR3 runs to 17 residues. CDR3 region: CSARDRGRGTTNEKLFF. DNA for the CDR3: TGCAGTGCTAGGGACAGGGGGCGCGGGACAACTAATGAAAAACTGTTTTTT.

The chain recombines TRBV6-1 with TRBJ1-4; possibly TRBD1 for D (6 bases). This CDR3 spans 14 amino acids. Trimming stripped 7 bases from V and 8 bases from J, with 17 bases between. CDR1 MNHNS and CDR2 SASEGT come from the germline V gene. In nucleotides, the CDR3 is TGTGCCAGCACGACGTACAGGGACAAAGAAAAACTGTTTTTT. Residues: CASTTYRDKEKLFF.